This T cell receptor (beta chain) appears in the sequencing data of a study of blood T cell repertoires in COVID-19. Study-level information: Samples came from the United States, Italy and Spain, spanning acute and convalescent COVID-19. Nucleic acid was either cDNA or gDNA, and it came from T cells, B-cell-depleted T cells, or PBMCs.

Original handling: Amplification from reference gene primers served as the basis for estimated nucleated cell counts. Assay: immunoSEQ multiplex PCR; the TCRdb copy retains only in-frame clones and omits some. Clonal size and the V and J genes are those of that table, whereas D and trimming came from the DNA. Of 130,000 to 150,000 clones in the sample, roughly 90% are singletons; the top ten hold less than 0.95%. Sequencing used peripheral blood. The TCR comes from a woman aged 50 to 60 with acute or convalescent COVID-19.

The CDR3 loop is CAWSDQGARGYTF. The CDR3, as DNA: TGTGCCTGGAGCGACCAGGGGGCTCGAGGCTACACCTTC. This chain connects TRBV30 to TRBJ1-2; 8 nucleotides match TRBD1. The CDR3 is 13 residues long. The ends lost 3 bases at V and 8 bases at J; junction bases unmatched: 8. Germline lookup yields CDR1 GTSNPN and CDR2 SVGIG (reference sequence).